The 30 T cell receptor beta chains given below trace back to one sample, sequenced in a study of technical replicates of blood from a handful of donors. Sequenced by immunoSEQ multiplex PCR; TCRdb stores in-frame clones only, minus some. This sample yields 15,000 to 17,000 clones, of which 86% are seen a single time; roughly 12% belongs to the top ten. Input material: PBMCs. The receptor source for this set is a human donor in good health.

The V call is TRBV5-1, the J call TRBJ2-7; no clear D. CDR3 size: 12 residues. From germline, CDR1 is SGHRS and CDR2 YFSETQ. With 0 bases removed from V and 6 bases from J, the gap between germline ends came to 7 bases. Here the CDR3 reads CASSLGAIEQYF. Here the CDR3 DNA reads TGCGCCAGCAGCTTGGGGGCCATCGAGCAGTACTTC.

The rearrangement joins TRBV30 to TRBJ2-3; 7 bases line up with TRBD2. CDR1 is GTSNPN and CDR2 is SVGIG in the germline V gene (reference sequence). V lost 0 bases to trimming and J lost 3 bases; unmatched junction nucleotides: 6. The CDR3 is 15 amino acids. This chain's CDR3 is CAWSVRGSGTDTQYF. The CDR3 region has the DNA TGTGCCTGGAGTGTACGCGGGAGCGGAACAGATACGCAGTATTTT. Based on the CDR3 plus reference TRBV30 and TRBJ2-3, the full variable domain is SQTIHQWPATLVQPVGSPLSLECTVEGTSNPNLYWYRQAAGRGLQLLFYSVGIGQISSEVPQNLSASRPQDRQFILSSKKLLLSDSGFYLCAWSVRGSGTDTQYFGPGTRLTVL.

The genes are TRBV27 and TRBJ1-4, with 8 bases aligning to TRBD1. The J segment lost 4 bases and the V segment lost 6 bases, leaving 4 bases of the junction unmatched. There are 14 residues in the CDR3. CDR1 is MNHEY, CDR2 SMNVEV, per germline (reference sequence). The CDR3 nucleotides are TGTGCCAGCAGACCACAGGGGGGTAATGAAAAACTGTTTTTT. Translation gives CASRPQGGNEKLFF.

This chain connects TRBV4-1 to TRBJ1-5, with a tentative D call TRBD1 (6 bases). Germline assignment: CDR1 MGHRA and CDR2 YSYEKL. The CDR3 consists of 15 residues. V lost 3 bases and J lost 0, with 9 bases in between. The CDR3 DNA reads TGCGCCAGCAGCCATGTGGACAGTAGCAATCAGCCCCAGCATTTT. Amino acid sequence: CASSHVDSSNQPQHF.

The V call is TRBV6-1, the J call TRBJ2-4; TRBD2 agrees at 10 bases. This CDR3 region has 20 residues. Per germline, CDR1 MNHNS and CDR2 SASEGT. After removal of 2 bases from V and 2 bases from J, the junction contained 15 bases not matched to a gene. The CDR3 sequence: CASSERGGLAGAVSKNIQYF. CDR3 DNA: TGTGCCAGCAGTGAAAGGGGGGGTCTAGCGGGAGCCGTGTCCAAAAACATTCAGTACTTC.

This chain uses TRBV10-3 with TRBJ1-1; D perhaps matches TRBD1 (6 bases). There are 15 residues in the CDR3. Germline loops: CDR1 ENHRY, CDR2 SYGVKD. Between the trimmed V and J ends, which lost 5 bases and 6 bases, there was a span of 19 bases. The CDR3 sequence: CAISSIGQGIAEAFF. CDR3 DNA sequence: TGTGCCATCAGTTCTATCGGGCAGGGGATCGCTGAAGCTTTCTTT.

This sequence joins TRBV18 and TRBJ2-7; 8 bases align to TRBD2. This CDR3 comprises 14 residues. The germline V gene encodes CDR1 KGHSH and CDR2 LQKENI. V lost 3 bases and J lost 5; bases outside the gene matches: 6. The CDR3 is CASSPSSGFNEQYF. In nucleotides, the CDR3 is TGTGCCAGCTCACCCTCTAGCGGGTTCAACGAGCAGTACTTC.

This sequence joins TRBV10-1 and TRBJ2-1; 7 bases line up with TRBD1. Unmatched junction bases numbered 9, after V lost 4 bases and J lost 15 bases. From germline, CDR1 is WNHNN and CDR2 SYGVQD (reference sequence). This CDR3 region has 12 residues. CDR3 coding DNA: TGCGCCAGCAGTGGTCCGACAGGGTTACTGTTCTTC. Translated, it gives CASSGPTGLLFF.

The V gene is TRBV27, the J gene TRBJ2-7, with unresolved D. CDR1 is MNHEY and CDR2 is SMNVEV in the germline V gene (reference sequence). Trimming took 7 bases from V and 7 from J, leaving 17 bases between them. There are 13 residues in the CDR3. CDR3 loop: CASNVSPGFEQYF. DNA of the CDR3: TGTGCCAGCAATGTGTCCCCCGGGTTTGAGCAGTACTTC.

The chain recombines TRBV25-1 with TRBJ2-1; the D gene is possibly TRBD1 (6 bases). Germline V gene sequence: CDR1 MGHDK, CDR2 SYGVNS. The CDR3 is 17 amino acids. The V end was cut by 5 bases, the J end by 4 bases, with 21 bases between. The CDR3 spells CASSIRKGPGEYNEQFF. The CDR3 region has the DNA TGTGCCAGCAGTATACGTAAGGGGCCAGGGGAGTACAATGAGCAGTTCTTC.

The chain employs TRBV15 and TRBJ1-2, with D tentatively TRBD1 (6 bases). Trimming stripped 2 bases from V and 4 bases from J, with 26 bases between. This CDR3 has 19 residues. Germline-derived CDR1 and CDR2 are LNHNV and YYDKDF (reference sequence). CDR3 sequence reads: CATSRQPQGITLGSYGYTF. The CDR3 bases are TGTGCCACCAGCAGACAACCTCAGGGGATAACCTTGGGCAGCTATGGCTACACCTTC.

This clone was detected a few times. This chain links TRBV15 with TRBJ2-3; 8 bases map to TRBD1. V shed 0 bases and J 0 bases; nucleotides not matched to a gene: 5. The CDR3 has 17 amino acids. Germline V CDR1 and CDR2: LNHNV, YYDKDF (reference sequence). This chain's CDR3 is CATSRDGQGRSTDTQYF. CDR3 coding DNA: TGTGCCACCAGCAGAGATGGACAGGGTCGTAGCACAGATACGCAGTATTTT.

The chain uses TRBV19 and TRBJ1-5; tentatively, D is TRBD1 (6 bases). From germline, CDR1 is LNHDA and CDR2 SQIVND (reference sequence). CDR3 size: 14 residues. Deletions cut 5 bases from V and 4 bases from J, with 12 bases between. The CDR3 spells CASSGQQGNQPQHF. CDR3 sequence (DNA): TGTGCCAGTAGTGGGCAACAGGGAAATCAGCCCCAGCATTTT.

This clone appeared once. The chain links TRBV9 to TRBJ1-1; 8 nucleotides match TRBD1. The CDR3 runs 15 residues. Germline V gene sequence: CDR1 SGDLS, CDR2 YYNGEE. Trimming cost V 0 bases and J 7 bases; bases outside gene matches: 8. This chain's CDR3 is CASSVGGQGYGEAFF. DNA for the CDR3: TGTGCCAGCAGCGTAGGCGGACAGGGTTATGGTGAAGCTTTCTTT. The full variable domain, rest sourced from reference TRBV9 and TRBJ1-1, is DSGVTQTPKHLITATGQRVTLRCSPRSGDLSVYWYQQSLDQGLQFLIQYYNGEERAKGNILERFSAQQFPDLHSELNLSSLELGDSALYFCASSVGGQGYGEAFFGQGTRLTVV.

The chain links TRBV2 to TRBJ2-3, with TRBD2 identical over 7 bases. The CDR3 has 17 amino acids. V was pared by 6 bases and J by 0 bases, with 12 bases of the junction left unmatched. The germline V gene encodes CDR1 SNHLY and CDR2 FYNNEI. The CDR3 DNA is TGTGCCAGCAGGCCACGCAGAGGAGCGGGAAGCACAGATACGCAGTATTTT. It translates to CASRPRRGAGSTDTQYF. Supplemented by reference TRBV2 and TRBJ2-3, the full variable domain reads EPEVTQTPSHQVTQMGQEVILRCVPISNHLYFYWYRQILGQKVEFLVSFYNNEISEKSEIFDDQFSVERPDGSNFTLKIRSTKLEDSAMYFCASRPRRGAGSTDTQYFGPGTRLTVL.

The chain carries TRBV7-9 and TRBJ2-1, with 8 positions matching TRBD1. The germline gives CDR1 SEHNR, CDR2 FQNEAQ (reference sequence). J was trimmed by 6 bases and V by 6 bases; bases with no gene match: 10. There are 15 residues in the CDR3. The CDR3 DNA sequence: TGTGCCAGCAGTTCCCAGGGGGCGCTTCTCAATGAGCAGTTCTTC. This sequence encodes CASSSQGALLNEQFF.

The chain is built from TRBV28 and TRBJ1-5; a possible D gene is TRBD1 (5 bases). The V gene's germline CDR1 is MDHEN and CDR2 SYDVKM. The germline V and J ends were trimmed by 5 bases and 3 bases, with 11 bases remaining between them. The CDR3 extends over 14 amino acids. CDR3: CASSAQGINQPQHF. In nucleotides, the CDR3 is TGTGCCAGCAGTGCGCAGGGAATCAATCAGCCCCAGCATTTT. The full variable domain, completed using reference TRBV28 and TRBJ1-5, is DVKVTQSSRYLVKRTGEKVFLECVQDMDHENMFWYRQDPGLGLRLIYFSYDVKMKEKGDIPEGYSVSREKKERFSLILESASTNQTSMYLCASSAQGINQPQHFGDGTRLSIL.

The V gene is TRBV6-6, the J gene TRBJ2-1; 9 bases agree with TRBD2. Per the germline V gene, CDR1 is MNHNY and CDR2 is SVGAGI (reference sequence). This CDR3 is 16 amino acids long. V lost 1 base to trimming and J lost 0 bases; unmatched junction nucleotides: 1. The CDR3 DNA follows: TGTGCCAGCAGTTACTTTAGCGGGAGCTCCTACAATGAGCAGTTCTTC. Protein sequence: CASSYFSGSSYNEQFF.

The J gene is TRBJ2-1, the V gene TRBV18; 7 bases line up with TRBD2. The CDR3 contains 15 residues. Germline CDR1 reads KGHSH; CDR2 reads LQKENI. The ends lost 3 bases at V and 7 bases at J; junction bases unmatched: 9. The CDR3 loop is CASSPASGYGNEQFF. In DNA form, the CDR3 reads TGTGCCAGCTCACCGGCTAGCGGATATGGGAATGAGCAGTTCTTC.

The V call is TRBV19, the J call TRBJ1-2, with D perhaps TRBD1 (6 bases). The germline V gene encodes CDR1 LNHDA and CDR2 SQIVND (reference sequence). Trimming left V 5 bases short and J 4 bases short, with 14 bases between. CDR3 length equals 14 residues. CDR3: CASSLAQGTYGYTF. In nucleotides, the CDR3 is TGTGCCAGTAGTCTTGCACAGGGTACCTATGGCTACACCTTC.

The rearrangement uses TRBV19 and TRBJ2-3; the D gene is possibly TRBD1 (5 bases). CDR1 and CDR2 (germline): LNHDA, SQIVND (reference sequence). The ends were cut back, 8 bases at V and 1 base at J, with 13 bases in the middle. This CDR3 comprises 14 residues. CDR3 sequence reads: CASCPQGRTDTQYF. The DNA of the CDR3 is TGTGCCAGTTGTCCTCAGGGCCGCACAGATACGCAGTATTTT. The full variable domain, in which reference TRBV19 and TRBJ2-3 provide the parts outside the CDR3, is DGGITQSPKYLFRKEGQNVTLSCEQNLNHDAMYWYRQDPGQGLRLIYYSQIVNDFQKGDIAEGYSVSREKKESFPLTVTSAQKNPTAFYLCASCPQGRTDTQYFGPGTRLTVL.

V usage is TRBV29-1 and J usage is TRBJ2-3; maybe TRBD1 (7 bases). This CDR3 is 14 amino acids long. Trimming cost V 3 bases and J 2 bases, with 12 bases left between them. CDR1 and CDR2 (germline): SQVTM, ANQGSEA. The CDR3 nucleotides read TGCAGCGTTGAGGCAGGGGGGCCCACAGATACGCAGTATTTT. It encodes CSVEAGGPTDTQYF.

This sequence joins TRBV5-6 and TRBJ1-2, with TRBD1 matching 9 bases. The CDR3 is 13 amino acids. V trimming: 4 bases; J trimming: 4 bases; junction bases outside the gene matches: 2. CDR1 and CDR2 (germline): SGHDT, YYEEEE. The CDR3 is CASSRDRAYGYTF. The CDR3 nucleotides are TGTGCCAGCAGCCGGGACAGGGCCTATGGCTACACCTTC.

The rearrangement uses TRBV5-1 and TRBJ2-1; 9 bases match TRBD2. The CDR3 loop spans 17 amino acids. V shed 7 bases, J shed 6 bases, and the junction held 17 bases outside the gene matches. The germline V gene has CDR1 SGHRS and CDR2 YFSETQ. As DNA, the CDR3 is TGCGCCAGCTTACATGGGGCGGGAGGGCCGAGATTCAATGAGCAGTTCTTC. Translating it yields CASLHGAGGPRFNEQFF.

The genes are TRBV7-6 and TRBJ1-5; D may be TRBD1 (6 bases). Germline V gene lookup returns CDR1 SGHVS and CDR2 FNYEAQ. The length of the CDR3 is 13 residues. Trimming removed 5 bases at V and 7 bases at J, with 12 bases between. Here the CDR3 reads CASSPNQGQPQHF. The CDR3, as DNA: TGTGCCAGCAGCCCAAATCAGGGGCAGCCCCAGCATTTT.

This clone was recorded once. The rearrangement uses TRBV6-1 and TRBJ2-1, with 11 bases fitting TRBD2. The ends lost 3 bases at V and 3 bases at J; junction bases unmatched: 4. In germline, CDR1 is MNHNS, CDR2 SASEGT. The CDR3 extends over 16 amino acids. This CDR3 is CASSDGLAGDYNEQFF. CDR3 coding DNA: TGTGCCAGCAGTGATGGACTAGCGGGTGACTACAATGAGCAGTTCTTC.

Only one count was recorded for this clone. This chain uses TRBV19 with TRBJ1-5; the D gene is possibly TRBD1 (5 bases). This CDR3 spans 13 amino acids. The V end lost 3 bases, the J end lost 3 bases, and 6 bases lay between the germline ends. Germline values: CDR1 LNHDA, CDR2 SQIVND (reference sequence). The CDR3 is CASSMTVNQPQHF. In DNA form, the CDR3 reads TGTGCCAGTAGTATGACAGTCAATCAGCCCCAGCATTTT.

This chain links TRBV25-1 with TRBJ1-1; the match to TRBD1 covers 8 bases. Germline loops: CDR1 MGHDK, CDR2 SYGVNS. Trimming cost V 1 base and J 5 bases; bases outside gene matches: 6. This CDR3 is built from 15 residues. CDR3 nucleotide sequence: TGTGCCAGCAGTGAATTGCAGGGGGCGAGAACTGAAGCTTTCTTT. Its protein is CASSELQGARTEAFF.

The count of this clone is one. DNA for the CDR3: TGCGCCAGGCCGAACGGTGTTGCTAGCGGACATCGATGTTACAATGAGCAGTTCTTC. Protein sequence: CARPNGVASGHRCYNEQFF. This chain uses TRBV10-1 with TRBJ2-1, with TRBD2 matching 7 bases. The ends lost 9 bases at V and 4 bases at J; junction bases unmatched: 24. Germline V gene data show CDR1 as WNHNN and CDR2 as SYGVQD (reference sequence). The CDR3 contains 19 residues.

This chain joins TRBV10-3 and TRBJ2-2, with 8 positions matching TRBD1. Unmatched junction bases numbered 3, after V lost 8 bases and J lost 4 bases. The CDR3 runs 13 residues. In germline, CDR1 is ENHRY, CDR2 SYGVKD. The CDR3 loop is CAIRQGSTGELFF. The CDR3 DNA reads TGTGCCATCCGACAGGGGAGCACCGGGGAGCTGTTTTTT.